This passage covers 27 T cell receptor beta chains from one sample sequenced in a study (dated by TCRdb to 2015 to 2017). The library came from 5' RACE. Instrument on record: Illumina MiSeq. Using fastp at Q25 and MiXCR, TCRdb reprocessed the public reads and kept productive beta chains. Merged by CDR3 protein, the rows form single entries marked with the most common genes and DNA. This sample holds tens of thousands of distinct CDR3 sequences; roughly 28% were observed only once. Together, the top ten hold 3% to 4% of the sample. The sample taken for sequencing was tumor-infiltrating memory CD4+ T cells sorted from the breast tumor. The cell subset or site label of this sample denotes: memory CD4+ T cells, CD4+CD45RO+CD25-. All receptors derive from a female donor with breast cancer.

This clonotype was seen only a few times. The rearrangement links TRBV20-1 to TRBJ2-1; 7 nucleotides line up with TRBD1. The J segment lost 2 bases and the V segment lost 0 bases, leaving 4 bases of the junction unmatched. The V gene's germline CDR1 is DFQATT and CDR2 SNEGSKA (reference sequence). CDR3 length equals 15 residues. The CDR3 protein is CSARDPGQTYNEQFF. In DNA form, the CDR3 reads TGCAGTGCTAGAGACCCGGGACAGACCTACAATGAGCAGTTCTTC.

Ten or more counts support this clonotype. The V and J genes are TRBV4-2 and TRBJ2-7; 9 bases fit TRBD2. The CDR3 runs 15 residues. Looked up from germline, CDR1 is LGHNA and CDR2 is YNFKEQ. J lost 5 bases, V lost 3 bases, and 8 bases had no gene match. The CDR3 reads CASSQPLAGANEQYF. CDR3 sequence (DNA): TGTGCCAGCAGCCAGCCATTAGCGGGAGCCAACGAGCAGTACTTC.

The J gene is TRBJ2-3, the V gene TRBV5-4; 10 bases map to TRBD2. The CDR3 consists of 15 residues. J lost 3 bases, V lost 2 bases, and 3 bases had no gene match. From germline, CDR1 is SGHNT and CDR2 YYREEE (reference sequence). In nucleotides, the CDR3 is TGTGCCAGCAGCTTCCCTAGCGGGGGTACAGATACGCAGTATTTT. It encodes CASSFPSGGTDTQYF.

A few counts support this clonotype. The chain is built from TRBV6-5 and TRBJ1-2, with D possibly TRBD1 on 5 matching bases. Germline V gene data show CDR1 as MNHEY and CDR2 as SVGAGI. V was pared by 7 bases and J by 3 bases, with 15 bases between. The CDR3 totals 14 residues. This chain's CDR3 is CASKVTGGYYGYTF. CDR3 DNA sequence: TGTGCCAGCAAAGTAACCGGGGGATACTATGGCTACACCTTC.

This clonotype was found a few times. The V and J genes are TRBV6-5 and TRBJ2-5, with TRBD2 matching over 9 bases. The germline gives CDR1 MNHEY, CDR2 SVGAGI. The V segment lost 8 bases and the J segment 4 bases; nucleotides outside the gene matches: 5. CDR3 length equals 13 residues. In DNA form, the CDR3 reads TGTGCCAGCCTTAGAGCGGGAGGAGAGACCCAGTACTTC. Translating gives CASLRAGGETQYF.

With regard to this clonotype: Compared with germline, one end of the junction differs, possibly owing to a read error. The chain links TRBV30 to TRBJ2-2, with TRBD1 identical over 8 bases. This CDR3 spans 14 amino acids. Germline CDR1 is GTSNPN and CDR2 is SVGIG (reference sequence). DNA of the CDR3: TGTGCCTCCAGGGGGCAGGCGAACACCGGGGAGCTGCTTTTT. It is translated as CASRGQANTGELLF.

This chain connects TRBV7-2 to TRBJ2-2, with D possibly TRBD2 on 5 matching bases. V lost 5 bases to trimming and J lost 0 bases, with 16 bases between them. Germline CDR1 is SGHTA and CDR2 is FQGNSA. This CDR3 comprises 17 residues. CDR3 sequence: CASSAGVAFANTGELFF. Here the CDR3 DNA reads TGTGCCAGCAGCGCAGGCGTAGCGTTCGCGAACACCGGGGAGCTGTTTTTT.

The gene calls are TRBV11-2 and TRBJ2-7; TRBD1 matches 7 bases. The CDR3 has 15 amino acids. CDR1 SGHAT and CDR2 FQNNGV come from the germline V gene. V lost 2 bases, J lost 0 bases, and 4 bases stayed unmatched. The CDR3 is CASSLYGTASYEQYF. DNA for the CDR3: TGTGCCAGCAGCTTATACGGGACAGCCTCCTACGAGCAGTACTTC.

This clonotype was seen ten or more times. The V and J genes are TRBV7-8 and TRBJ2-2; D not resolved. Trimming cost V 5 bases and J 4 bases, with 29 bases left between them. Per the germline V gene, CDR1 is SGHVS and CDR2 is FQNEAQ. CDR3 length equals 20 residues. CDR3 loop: CASSRDFWSATQEITGELFF. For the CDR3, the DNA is TGTGCCAGCAGCCGCGACTTTTGGTCCGCCACCCAAGAGATCACCGGGGAGCTGTTTTTT. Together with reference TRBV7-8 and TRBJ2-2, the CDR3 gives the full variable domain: GAGVSQSPRYKVAKRGQDVALRCDPISGHVSLFWYQQALGQGPEFLTYFQNEAQLDKSGLPSDRFFAERPEGSVSTLKIQRTQQEDSAVYLCASSRDFWSATQEITGELFFGEGSRLTVL.

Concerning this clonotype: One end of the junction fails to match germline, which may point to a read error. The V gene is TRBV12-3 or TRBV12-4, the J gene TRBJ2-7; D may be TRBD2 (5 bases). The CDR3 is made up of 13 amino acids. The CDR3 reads CASSLDGGLEQYF. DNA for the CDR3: TGCGCCAGCAGTTTGGATGGAGGCCTCGAGCAGTACTTC.

This CDR3 is CAGSGYYGYTF. As DNA, the CDR3 is TGTGCCGGCTCGGGTTACTATGGCTACACCTTC. The chain is built from TRBV28 and TRBJ1-2; D ambiguous. The CDR3 loop spans 11 amino acids. Trimming left V 11 bases short and J 3 bases short, with 10 bases between. Per germline, CDR1 MDHEN and CDR2 SYDVKM.

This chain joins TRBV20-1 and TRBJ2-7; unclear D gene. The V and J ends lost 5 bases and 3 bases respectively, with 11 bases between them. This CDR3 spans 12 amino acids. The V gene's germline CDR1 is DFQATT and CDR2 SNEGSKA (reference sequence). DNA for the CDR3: TGCAGTGCTTTTAAAGGTTACTACGAGCAGTACTTC. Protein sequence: CSAFKGYYEQYF.

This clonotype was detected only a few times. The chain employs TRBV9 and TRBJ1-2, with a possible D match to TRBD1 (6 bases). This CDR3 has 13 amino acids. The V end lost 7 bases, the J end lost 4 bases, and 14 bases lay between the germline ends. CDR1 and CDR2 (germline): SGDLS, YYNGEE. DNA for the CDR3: TGTGCCAGCGGCCCCGGGGGCGCCTATGGCTACACCTTC. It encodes CASGPGGAYGYTF.

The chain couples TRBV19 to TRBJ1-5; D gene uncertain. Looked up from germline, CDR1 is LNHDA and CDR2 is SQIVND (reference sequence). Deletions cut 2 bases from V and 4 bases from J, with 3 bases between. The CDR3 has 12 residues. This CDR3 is CASSITNQPQHF. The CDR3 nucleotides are TGTGCCAGTAGTATAACGAATCAGCCCCAGCATTTT.

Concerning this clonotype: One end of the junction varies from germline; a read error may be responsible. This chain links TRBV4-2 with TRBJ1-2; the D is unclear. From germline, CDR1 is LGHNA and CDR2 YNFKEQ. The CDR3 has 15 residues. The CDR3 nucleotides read TGTGCCAGCAGCCAAGGGACCAGGACGGTGGGAGGTCCCCTCTTC. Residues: CASSQGTRTVGGPLF.

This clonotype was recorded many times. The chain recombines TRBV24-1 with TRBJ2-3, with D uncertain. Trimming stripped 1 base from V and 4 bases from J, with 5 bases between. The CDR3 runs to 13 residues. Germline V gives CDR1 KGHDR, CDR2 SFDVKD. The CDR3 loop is CATSDFVSDTQYF. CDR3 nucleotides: TGTGCCACCAGTGATTTCGTCTCAGATACGCAGTATTTT.

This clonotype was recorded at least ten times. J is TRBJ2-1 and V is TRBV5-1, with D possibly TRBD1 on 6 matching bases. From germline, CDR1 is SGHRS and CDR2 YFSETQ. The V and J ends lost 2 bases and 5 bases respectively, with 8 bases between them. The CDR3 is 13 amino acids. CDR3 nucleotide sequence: TGCGCCAGCAGCTTTAACAGGGACAATGAGCAGTTCTTC. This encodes CASSFNRDNEQFF.

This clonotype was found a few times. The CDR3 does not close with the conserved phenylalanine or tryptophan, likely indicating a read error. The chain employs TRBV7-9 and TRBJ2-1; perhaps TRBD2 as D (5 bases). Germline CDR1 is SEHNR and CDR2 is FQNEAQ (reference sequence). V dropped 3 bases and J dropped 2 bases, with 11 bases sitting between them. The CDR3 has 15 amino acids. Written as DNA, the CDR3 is TGTGCCAGCAGCTTCGAGCGGACGACCTACAATGAGCAGTTCTCC. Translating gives CASSFERTTYNEQFS.

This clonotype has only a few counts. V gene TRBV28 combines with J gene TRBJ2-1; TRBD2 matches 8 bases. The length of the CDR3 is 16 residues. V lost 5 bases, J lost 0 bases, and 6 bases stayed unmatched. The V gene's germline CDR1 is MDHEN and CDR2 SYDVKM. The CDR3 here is CASSRPAGGSYNEQFF. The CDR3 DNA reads TGTGCCAGCAGTCGCCCCGCGGGAGGCTCCTACAATGAGCAGTTCTTC.

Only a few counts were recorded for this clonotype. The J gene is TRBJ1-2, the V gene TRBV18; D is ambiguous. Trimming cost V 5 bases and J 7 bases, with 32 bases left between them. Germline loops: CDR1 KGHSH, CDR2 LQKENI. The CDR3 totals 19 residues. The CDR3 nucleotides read TGTGCCAGCTCAGACCCGTCCCGTCCCGTCGACACCCTTGCGGGTGGCTACACCTTC. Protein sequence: CASSDPSRPVDTLAGGYTF.

The DNA for the CDR3 is TGCGCCAGCTCCTCTACAGCGGAAAACTACGAGCAGTACTTC. It specifies CASSSTAENYEQYF. J is TRBJ2-7 and V is TRBV5-1; a possible D gene is TRBD2 (5 bases). The V gene lost 7 bases and the J gene lost 3 bases, with 17 bases spanning the gap. The germline V gene encodes CDR1 SGHRS and CDR2 YFSETQ. CDR3 size: 14 residues. The variable domain in full, with the rest retrieved from reference TRBV5-1 and TRBJ2-7, is KAGVTQTPRYLIKTRGQQVTLSCSPISGHRSVSWYQQTPGQGLQFLFEYFSETQRNKGNFPGRFSGRQFSNSRSEMNVSTLELGDSALYLCASSSTAENYEQYFGPGTRLTVT.

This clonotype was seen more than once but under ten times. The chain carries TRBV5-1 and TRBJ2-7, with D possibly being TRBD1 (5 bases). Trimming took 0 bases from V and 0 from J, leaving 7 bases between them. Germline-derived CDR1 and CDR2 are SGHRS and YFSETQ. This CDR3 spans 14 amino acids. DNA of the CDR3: TGCGCCAGCAGCTTGGGCGACAGCTCCTACGAGCAGTACTTC. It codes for CASSLGDSSYEQYF.

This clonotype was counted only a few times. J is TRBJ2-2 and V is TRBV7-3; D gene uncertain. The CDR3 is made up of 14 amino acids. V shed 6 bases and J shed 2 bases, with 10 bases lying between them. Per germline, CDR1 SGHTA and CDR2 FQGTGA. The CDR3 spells CASSSGINTGELFF. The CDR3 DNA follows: TGTGCCAGCAGTTCCGGAATCAACACCGGGGAGCTGTTTTTT.

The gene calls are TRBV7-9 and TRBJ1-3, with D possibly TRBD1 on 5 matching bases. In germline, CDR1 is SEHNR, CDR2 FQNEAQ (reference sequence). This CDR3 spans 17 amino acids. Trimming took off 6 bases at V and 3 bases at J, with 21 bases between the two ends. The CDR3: CASRDLGRRVFGNTIYF. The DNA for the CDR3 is TGTGCCAGCAGAGACCTGGGACGGAGGGTTTTTGGAAACACCATATATTTT.

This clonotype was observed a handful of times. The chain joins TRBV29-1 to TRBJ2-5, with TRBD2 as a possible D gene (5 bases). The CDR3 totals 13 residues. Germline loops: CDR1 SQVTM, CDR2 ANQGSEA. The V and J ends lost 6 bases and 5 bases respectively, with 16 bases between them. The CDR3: CSVTQSGMETQYF. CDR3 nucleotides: TGCAGCGTCACTCAGTCCGGGATGGAGACCCAGTACTTC.

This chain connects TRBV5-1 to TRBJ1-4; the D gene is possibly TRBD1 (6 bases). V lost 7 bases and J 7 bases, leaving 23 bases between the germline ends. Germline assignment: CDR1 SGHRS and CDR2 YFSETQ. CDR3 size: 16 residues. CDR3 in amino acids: CASGAGQRGQVEKLFF. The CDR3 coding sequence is TGCGCCAGCGGAGCGGGACAACGTGGCCAAGTTGAAAAACTGTTTTTT.

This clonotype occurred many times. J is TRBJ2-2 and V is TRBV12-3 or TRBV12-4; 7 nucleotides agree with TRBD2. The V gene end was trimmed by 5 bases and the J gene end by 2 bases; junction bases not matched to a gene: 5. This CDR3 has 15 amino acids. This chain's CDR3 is CASSKSSGNTGELFF. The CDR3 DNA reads TGTGCCAGCAGTAAGTCTAGCGGAAACACCGGGGAGCTGTTTTTT.